Included here is one TCR beta chain sequence, with context. Its antigen is as yet unknown. These data originate in a study of cytomegalovirus exposure and HLA in healthy donors. Study overall: HLA-typed donors were the source of about 85 million unique TCRs, which an early data release held. Ancestry clustering placed about 86% of roughly 400 genotyped donors in the Caucasian-associated cluster. Points from the study as a whole: HLA alleles were associated with 16,951 TCR beta sequences in a later analysis at 0.05 false discovery rate.

In the PCR, 60 Vbeta and 13 Jbeta primers were used. Repertoires were generated with immunoSEQ multiplex PCR, while TCRdb's copy carries only in-frame clones and drops some. The data contain 150,000 to 200,000 clones, approximately 83% of them singletons. CDR1 is KGHSH, CDR2 LQKENI, per germline. With 3 bases removed from V and 5 bases from J, the gap between germline ends came to 14 bases. The CDR3 spans 15 residues. V usage is TRBV18 and J usage is TRBJ1-5, with a weak D call TRBD1 (6 bases). This TCR came from a male donor in good health and CMV-seronegative. Sequenced: PBMCs. This CDR3 is CASSPARGWDQPQHF. The CDR3 nucleotides are TGTGCCAGCTCACCGGCCAGGGGTTGGGATCAGCCCCAGCATTTT.